The rows below give T cell receptor beta chains drawn from one sample of a study of CD8 T cells in ankylosing spondylitis. TCRdb called the 5' RACE reads again in MiXCR, with one record for every CDR3 protein. This sample carries 650,000 to 800,000 distinct CDR3 sequences, roughly 19% of them seen once, and the ten largest clones take roughly a fifth. Sequenced material: blood, either unsorted or a sorted T cell fraction (not recorded which). These TCRs come from a male donor with ankylosing spondylitis. CDR3s include the opening cysteine and the closing phenylalanine or tryptophan. D genes are given only for firm matches. Size values are once, few and many counts, or a class for expanded clones, and some rows have none.

d_gene	v_gene	abundance	j_gene	CDR3aa	CDR3nt
TRBD1	TRBV12-3/TRBV12-4	few	TRBJ2-1	CASSTRQGGRNEQFF	TGTGCCAGCAGTACCCGACAGGGGGGTCGCAATGAGCAGTTCTTC
.	TRBV12-3/TRBV12-4	.	TRBJ2-2	CASRTGWRGTGELFF	TGTGCCAGCAGGACGGGATGGCGCGGCACCGGGGAGCTGTTTTTT
.	TRBV11-2	.	TRBJ2-5	CASSKDPRGQETQYF	TGTGCCAGCAGCAAAGACCCCCGCGGACAAGAGACCCAGTACTTC
.	TRBV7-9	few	TRBJ2-2	CASSLLDYTNTGELFF	TGTGCCAGCAGCTTGTTGGACTACACGAACACCGGGGAGCTGTTTTTT
TRBD1	TRBV29-1	many	TRBJ1-1	CSVVPYRGGNTEAFF	TGCAGCGTTGTACCCTACAGGGGGGGGAACACTGAAGCTTTCTTT
.	TRBV12-3/TRBV12-4	.	TRBJ2-2	CASSLALGGLLGELFF	TGTGCCAGCAGTTTAGCCCTTGGGGGGCTCCTCGGGGAGCTGTTTTTT
.	TRBV20-1	once	TRBJ2-3	CSAREDPSTDTQYF	TGCAGTGCTAGAGAGGATCCTAGCACAGATACGCAGTATTTT
.	TRBV7-3	few	TRBJ2-1	CASSLTPEGQQFF	TGTGCCAGCAGCTTAACCCCAGAGGGCCAGCAGTTCTTC
.	TRBV13	.	TRBJ1-6	CEHRGLGSPLHF	TGTGAACATCGGGGGCTAGGGTCACCCCTCCACTTT
TRBD2	TRBV11-2	.	TRBJ2-7	CASSLDRLKAGDHSYEQYF	TGTGCCAGCAGCTTAGATCGTCTAAAAGCGGGAGACCACTCCTACGAGCAGTACTTC
TRBD1	TRBV12-3/TRBV12-4	few	TRBJ2-2	CASRSSGGTGELFF	TGTGCCAGCAGATCATCAGGGGGCACCGGGGAGCTGTTTTTT
TRBD2	TRBV20-1	.	TRBJ2-7	CSGRGLAGAYSYEQYF	TGCAGTGGCAGGGGACTAGCGGGGGCATACTCCTACGAGCAGTACTTC
.	TRBV7-8	many	TRBJ1-3	CASRGVGNTIYF	TGTGCCAGCAGAGGGGTCGGAAACACCATATATTTT
TRBD1	TRBV5-1	.	TRBJ1-6	CASSFDSGTGDNSPLHF	TGCGCCAGCAGCTTCGATTCCGGGACAGGGGATAATTCACCCCTCCACTTT
.	TRBV12-3/TRBV12-4	many	TRBJ2-7	CASSFWDTSYEQYF	TGTGCCAGCAGTTTTTGGGACACCTCCTACGAGCAGTACTTC
.	TRBV20-1	few	TRBJ1-2	CSARDNREGGRYGYTF	TGCAGTGCTAGAGATAACAGGGAAGGGGGTCGGTATGGCTACACCTTC
.	TRBV7-2	few	TRBJ2-1	CASSLDLLNEQFF	TGTGCCAGCAGCTTGGACTTACTCAATGAGCAGTTCTTC
.	TRBV29-1	few	TRBJ1-2	CSVFGTYGRYTF	TGCAGCGTGTTTGGAACCTATGGTCGCTACACCTTC
TRBD2	TRBV20-1	few	TRBJ2-2	CSARSLGLAGGRDTGELFF	TGCAGTGCTAGATCCCTTGGACTAGCGGGGGGGCGGGACACCGGGGAGCTGTTTTTT
TRBD1	TRBV20-1	.	TRBJ2-1	CSAGDRGLAYLSYNEQFF	TGCAGTGCTGGGGACAGGGGCCTGGCTTACTTATCCTACAATGAGCAGTTCTTC
.	TRBV12-3/TRBV12-4	few	TRBJ1-2	CATGTAHLANYGYTF	TGTGCCACCGGGACGGCTCACTTAGCTAACTATGGCTACACCTTC
TRBD1	TRBV20-1	.	TRBJ2-3	CSAPIPMTGSVDTQYF	TGCAGTGCTCCGATACCGATGACAGGGTCGGTAGATACGCAGTATTTT
TRBD2	TRBV27	many	TRBJ2-7	CASHKLAGAYEQYF	TGTGCCAGCCACAAATTAGCGGGAGCCTACGAGCAGTACTTC
TRBD2	TRBV27	.	TRBJ2-1	CASSSKAGDEQFF	TGTGCCAGCAGCTCAAAAGCGGGAGATGAGCAGTTCTTC
.	TRBV9	.	TRBJ2-2	CASSVEGDLNTGELFF	TGTGCCAGCAGCGTAGAAGGGGACCTGAACACCGGGGAGCTGTTTTTT
.	TRBV20-1	few	TRBJ1-5	CSARMDSNQPQHF	TGCAGTGCTAGAATGGATAGCAATCAGCCCCAGCATTTT
.	TRBV28	.	TRBJ2-7	CASSLVRRPGEYF	TGTGCCAGCAGTTTAGTTAGGAGGCCCGGGGAGTACTTC
.	TRBV20-1	few	TRBJ2-7	CSARGTAAYEQYF	TGCAGTGCAAGAGGGACTGCTGCCTACGAGCAGTACTTC
TRBD2	TRBV7-3	.	TRBJ2-1	CASSLSGGGEYNEQFF	TGTGCCAGCAGCTTAAGTGGCGGGGGGGAATACAATGAGCAGTTCTTC
TRBD2	TRBV27	.	TRBJ2-1	CASSFIASGGAVINEQFF	TGTGCCAGCAGTTTCATCGCTAGCGGGGGGGCAGTGATTAATGAGCAGTTCTTC
.	TRBV29-1	few	TRBJ2-7	CSVEQGPSYEQYF	TGCAGCGTTGAACAGGGGCCCTCCTACGAGCAGTACTTC
TRBD1	TRBV5-1	.	TRBJ2-5	CASSWGDRGYQETQYF	TGCGCCAGCAGCTGGGGGGACAGGGGGTACCAAGAGACCCAGTACTTC
TRBD1	TRBV30	few	TRBJ2-4	CAWRRTGENIQYF	TGTGCCTGGAGGAGGACAGGAGAAAACATTCAGTACTTC
TRBD1	TRBV15	.	TRBJ2-1	CATSRGQALNEQFF	TGTGCCACCAGCAGGGGACAGGCCCTGAATGAGCAGTTCTTC
TRBD2	TRBV13	.	TRBJ2-1	CASSAGTSGTGSYNEQFF	TGTGCCAGCAGCGCCGGGACTAGCGGGACGGGCTCCTACAATGAGCAGTTCTTC
.	TRBV5-1	few	TRBJ1-1	CASSLYSDLNTEAFF	TGCGCCAGCAGCTTGTATTCGGATCTGAACACTGAAGCTTTCTTT
TRBD2	TRBV29-1	.	TRBJ2-5	CSVEDLLGVAGDQETQYF	TGCAGCGTTGAAGATCTTCTAGGAGTAGCGGGAGACCAAGAGACCCAGTACTTC
TRBD2	TRBV6-4	.	TRBJ2-3	CASSDSSSGGLPTDTQYF	TGTGCCAGCAGTGACTCGTCTAGCGGGGGCCTTCCCACAGATACGCAGTATTTT
.	TRBV29-1	.	TRBJ2-7	CSVANRRRNEQYF	TGCAGCGTTGCGAACAGGAGGCGGAACGAGCAGTACTTC
.	TRBV6-2/TRBV6-3	.	TRBJ2-7	CASSSPLAFETYEQYF	TGTGCCAGCAGTTCTCCTCTAGCCTTCGAGACTTACGAGCAGTACTTC
.	TRBV3-1	.	TRBJ1-2	CASSPGTLGVDGYTF	TGTGCCAGCAGCCCAGGGACTTTGGGGGTGGATGGCTACACCTTC
.	TRBV12-3/TRBV12-4	.	TRBJ2-7	CASSTRIHEQYF	TGTGCCAGCAGCACCCGTATCCACGAGCAGTACTTC
.	TRBV20-1	few	TRBJ1-2	CSARPIQGYTF	TGCAGTGCTAGGCCCATCCAGGGCTACACCTTC
.	TRBV5-1	.	TRBJ1-4	CASSTTTEYGRKLFF	TGCGCCAGCAGCACCACGACGGAGTATGGGCGAAAACTGTTTTTT
.	TRBV5-1	.	TRBJ2-7	CASSLWGADYEQYF	TGCGCCAGCAGCTTATGGGGGGCCGACTACGAGCAGTACTTC
.	TRBV6-2/TRBV6-3	.	TRBJ2-1	CASSYDVRNEQFF	TGTGCCAGCAGTTACGATGTGCGGAATGAGCAGTTCTTC
.	TRBV12-3/TRBV12-4	many	TRBJ2-2	CASSLGELFF	TGTGCCAGCAGTTTAGGGGAGCTGTTTTTT
TRBD2	TRBV9	.	TRBJ2-7	CASSSGGATTGQYF	TGTGCCAGCAGTAGCGGGGGGGCGACTACGGGGCAGTACTTC